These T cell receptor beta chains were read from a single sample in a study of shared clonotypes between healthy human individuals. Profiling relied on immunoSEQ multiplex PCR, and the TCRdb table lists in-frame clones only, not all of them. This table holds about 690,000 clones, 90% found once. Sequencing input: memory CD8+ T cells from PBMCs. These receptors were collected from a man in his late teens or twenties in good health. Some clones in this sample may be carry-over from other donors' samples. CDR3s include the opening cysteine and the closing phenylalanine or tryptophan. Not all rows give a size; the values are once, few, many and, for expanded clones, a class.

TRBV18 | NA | CASSPQKGPETQYF
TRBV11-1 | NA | CASSFEGLMNTEAFF
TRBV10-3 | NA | CAISVYTGFVAGELFF
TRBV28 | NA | CATRGLGADTQYF
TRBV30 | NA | CAGGGNGEISNQPQHF
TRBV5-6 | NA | CASSWGPTDTQYF
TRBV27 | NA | CASSFRAAPQPQHF
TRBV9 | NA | CASSEYPPGYLTDTQYF
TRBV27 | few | CASSDLIFGNTIYF
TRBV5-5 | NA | CASRKDGQTSYEQYF
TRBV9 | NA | CASSPSNGVEEEKLFF
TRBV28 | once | CASSFPEYGYEQYF
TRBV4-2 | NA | CASSPSGSAADTQYF
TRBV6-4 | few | CASRSGRGDGYTF
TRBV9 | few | CASSAMGTFGEKLFF
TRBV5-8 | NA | CASRGPGHRTYSNQPQHF
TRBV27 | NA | CASSLFGSRSYEQYF
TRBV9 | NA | CASSGSGSWETQYF
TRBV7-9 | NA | CASSPLERERTGELFF
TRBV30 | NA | CAWSPRASDNSPLHF
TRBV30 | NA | CAWRGNFNTEAFF
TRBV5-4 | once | CASSLADGLEAFF
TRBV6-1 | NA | CASRRDNTYEQYF
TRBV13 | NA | CASSSYRDRGLNEQFF
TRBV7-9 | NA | CASSLVTTGAYEQYF
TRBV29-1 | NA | CSVEVYGNYGYTF
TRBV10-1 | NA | CASSERDRLPTDTQYF
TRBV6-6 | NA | CATLLGTGELFF
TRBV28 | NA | CASSFLRGSYGYTF
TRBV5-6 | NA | CASSWGSDSLNEQFF
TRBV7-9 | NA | CASSLGTVYGYTF
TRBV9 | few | CASSPSGGSTEAFF
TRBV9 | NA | CASSVEPGFREDEQYF
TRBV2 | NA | CASSEAWGMDYEQYF
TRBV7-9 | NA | CASSGGGGSQPQHF
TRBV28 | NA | CASRGRGYIYEQYF
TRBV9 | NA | CASSVGDRDYEQYF
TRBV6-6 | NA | CASSPGGWGNEQYF
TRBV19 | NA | CASSPGPYEQYF
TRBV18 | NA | CASSPPVIGGWTEAFF
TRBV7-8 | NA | CASNPARTGEAFF
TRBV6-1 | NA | CASKTSADTQYF
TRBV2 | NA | CASSVGKSSYNEQFF
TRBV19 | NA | CASSMDPGQAWDTEAFF
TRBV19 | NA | CASSPGALGEQFF